The present T cell receptor beta chain was sequenced within a study of cytotoxic CD8 clonotypes in ibrutinib-treated CLL. Study-level findings and limits: Researchers report that baseline clonality outpaced age-matched healthy donors and tracked circulating CD8+ T-cell counts. Clonality increased with ibrutinib response but returned toward baseline at progression.

A note on this clone: Its antigen is still unknown.

Repertoires were generated with immunoSEQ multiplex PCR, while TCRdb's copy carries only in-frame clones and drops some. This sample has 110,000 to 150,000 clones, with more than 85% found just once. The germline V and J ends were trimmed by 0 bases and 3 bases, with 14 bases remaining between them. Germline CDR1 is LGHNA and CDR2 is YSLEER. The CDR3 consists of 16 residues. The rearrangement uses TRBV4-3 and TRBJ1-1; tentative D call: TRBD1 (5 bases). Source: PBMCs, taken after 12 months of ibrutinib treatment. This TCR came from a human donor with chronic lymphocytic leukemia. In DNA, the CDR3 is TGCGCCAGCAGCCAAGATCTAGGGCGGACATACACTGAAGCTTTCTTT. Protein product: CASSQDLGRTYTEAFF.